One sample yielded the 5 T cell receptor beta chains listed below, sequenced in a study of blood T cell repertoires in COVID-19. Only in-frame clones appear in the TCRdb table, and some are missing; sequencing was by immunoSEQ multiplex PCR. This table has tens of thousands of clones, 65% to 80% appearing once. The sequencing input was peripheral blood. The receptors shown here come from a man aged 60 to 75 with active or convalescent COVID-19.

The V and J genes are TRBV19 and TRBJ1-5; a possible D gene is TRBD1 (6 bases). The CDR3 consists of 15 residues. Germline CDR1 reads LNHDA; CDR2 reads SQIVND (reference sequence). V was clipped by 5 bases and J by 4 bases, with 15 bases between them. The CDR3 loop is CASSPGRGQNQPQHF. The CDR3 coding sequence is TGTGCCAGTAGTCCAGGACGGGGACAAAATCAGCCCCAGCATTTT.

CDR3 DNA sequence: TGTGCCAGCAGTCCTGACAGGCAGACTAATGAAAAACTGTTTTTT. It translates to CASSPDRQTNEKLFF. This chain uses TRBV27 with TRBJ1-4; perhaps TRBD1 as D (6 bases). V was pared by 5 bases and J by 2 bases, with 12 bases between. CDR1 is MNHEY and CDR2 is SMNVEV in the germline V gene (reference sequence). This CDR3 is 15 amino acids long.

The rearrangement links TRBV7-3 to TRBJ2-1; the match to TRBD2 covers 10 bases. The CDR3 runs 16 residues. Germline trimming cut 4 bases from V and 7 bases from J; bases unmatched to any gene: 10. The V gene's germline CDR1 is SGHTA and CDR2 FQGTGA. In DNA form, the CDR3 reads TGTGCCAGCAGCTCCAGCGGGGGGGCCAGTGCGAATGAGCAGTTCTTC. Amino acid sequence: CASSSSGGASANEQFF. Full variable domain (rest looked up from reference TRBV7-3 and TRBJ2-1): GAGVSQTPSNKVTEKGKYVELRCDPISGHTALYWYRQSLGQGPEFLIYFQGTGAADDSGLPNDRFFAVRPEGSVSTLKIQRTERGDSAVYLCASSSSGGASANEQFFGPGTRLTVL.

The V and J genes are TRBV12-3 or TRBV12-4 and TRBJ1-1; D uncertain. The V gene lost 3 bases and the J gene lost 8 bases, with 10 bases spanning the gap. There are 12 residues in the CDR3. The CDR3 is CASSFILGEAFF. The CDR3 DNA follows: TGTGCCAGCAGTTTCATACTAGGAGAAGCTTTCTTT.

This sequence joins TRBV4-2 and TRBJ1-2, with a possible D match to TRBD1 (5 bases). The V gene lost 4 bases and the J gene lost 2 bases, with 14 bases spanning the gap. Germline V gene sequence: CDR1 LGHNA, CDR2 YNFKEQ. The CDR3 runs 15 residues. CDR3 DNA sequence: TGTGCCAGCAGCCCTTCCGAGACAGAGAACTATGGCTACACCTTC. Its protein product is CASSPSETENYGYTF.